This T cell receptor beta chain was sequenced during a study of glioma-infiltrating T cells. The iRepertoire nested amplicon-rescue multiplex PCR amplified TCR alpha and beta CDR3s from RNA. A single record per CDR3 protein comes from TCRdb applying MiXCR to the multiplex PCR reads. The sample includes approximately 4,900 distinct CDR3 sequences, 30% to 35% of them seen just once. The CDR3 runs to 12 residues. Germline CDR1 and CDR2: LNHDA and SQIVND (reference sequence). A note on this clonotype: This sequence may be a read error, since a much larger clone differs from it by one base.

The genes are TRBV19 and TRBJ2-7, with D perhaps matching TRBD1 (5 bases). The sequenced sample consisted of glioma tissue, nonneoplastic brain tissue, or PBMCs (not recorded which). This TCR was sampled from a human donor with low-grade glioma or glioblastoma, undergoing nonglioma brain surgery, or in good health (not recorded which). CDR3 loop: CASSPQGSEKYF. The CDR3 DNA reads TGTGCCAGTAGTCCCCAGGGAAGCGAGAAGTACTTC.